Listed below are T cell receptor beta chains from one sample, sequenced in a study of cytomegalovirus exposure and HLA in healthy donors. Profiling relied on immunoSEQ multiplex PCR, and the TCRdb table lists in-frame clones only, not all of them. The sample lists some 89,000 clones, about four fifths occurring once. The sequenced sample consisted of PBMCs. The source is a woman aged 30 to 39 in good health and CMV-seronegative. The CDR3 runs from the conserved cysteine through the conserved F or W. D genes are given only for firm matches. Size is stated for part of the rows, as once, few or many counts, or as a class when the clone is expanded.

CDR3 length	D gene	J gene	clone size	V gene	CDR3 protein
14	TRBD1	TRBJ2-7	NA	TRBV7-9	CASSFRDSSYEQYF
15	TRBD1	TRBJ1-5	NA	TRBV5-1	CASSSGGTGTQPQHF
11	NA	TRBJ1-4	few	TRBV30	CAWNYNEKLFF
15	TRBD1	TRBJ1-2	NA	TRBV7-9	CASSWGPGGNYGYTF
16	TRBD2	TRBJ2-2	NA	TRBV5-4	CASSFGLAGEDGELFF
13	NA	TRBJ1-1	NA	TRBV7-8	CASSLGKNTEAFF
14	NA	TRBJ1-3	once	TRBV11-2	CASSLVSSGNTIYF
16	NA	TRBJ2-1	NA	TRBV7-9	CSSSRGGINSYNEQFF
18	TRBD1	TRBJ1-5	NA	TRBV28	CASSFPGQGAPSNQPQHF
15	NA	TRBJ2-7	NA	TRBV28	CASSLQGSTSYEQYF
17	TRBD2	TRBJ2-1	few	TRBV27	CASSLRVAGSSYNEQFF
15	NA	TRBJ1-4	NA	TRBV19	CASSNAGATNEKLFF
13	NA	TRBJ2-1	NA	TRBV19	CASRRIGGNEQFF
15	NA	TRBJ2-7	few	TRBV7-2	CASSLPGTPFHEQYF
15	TRBD1	TRBJ1-2	NA	TRBV19	CASSTHDRGLGGYTF
13	NA	TRBJ2-7	NA	TRBV27	CASSLEGPYEQYF
13	NA	TRBJ2-7	once	TRBV4-3	CASSQETGYEQYF
15	NA	NA	few	TRBV18	CASSPLMDYSYEQYF
13	TRBD2	TRBJ2-5	NA	TRBV5-1	CASSFWGGETQYF
15	TRBD2	TRBJ2-7	once	TRBV28	CASRVTSGTSYEQYF
18	TRBD2	TRBJ2-3	NA	TRBV5-4	CASSPGGLAGGVTDTQYF
15	NA	TRBJ1-1	NA	TRBV7-9	CSSSLGEWGNTEAFF
13	NA	TRBJ2-5	NA	TRBV5-1	CASKLAQQETQYF
14	TRBD1	TRBJ2-3	NA	TRBV29-1	CSVNGQGGTDTQYF
15	NA	TRBJ1-2	NA	TRBV7-9	CASRERQPPNYGYTF
15	TRBD1	TRBJ2-1	few	TRBV27	CASSFGRGLYNEQFF
14	NA	TRBJ2-7	NA	TRBV7-6	CASGPRGTLYEQYF
12	NA	TRBJ2-7	NA	TRBV29-1	CSGATGGLEQYF
19	TRBD2	TRBJ2-2	NA	TRBV19	CASSIVSGSGSLNTGELFF
14	TRBD1	TRBJ1-1	NA	TRBV18	CASSPVTGEREAFF
14	NA	TRBJ1-4	NA	TRBV4-2	CASSREDTGEKLFF
16	TRBD1	TRBJ2-2	NA	TRBV19	CASNKGGGANTGELFF
15	TRBD2	TRBJ2-7	once	TRBV18	CASSPPSGGGDEQYF
15	TRBD1	TRBJ1-2	NA	TRBV4-3	CASSQDRGQGIGYTF
13	NA	TRBJ2-1	NA	TRBV28	CASSLGLNNEQFF
13	TRBD2	TRBJ2-7	NA	TRBV10-3	CAIRLAGIGEQYF
12	TRBD1	TRBJ2-7	NA	TRBV19	CASRDRGYEQYF
11	NA	TRBJ2-5	NA	TRBV9	CASSPGETQYF
15	TRBD1	TRBJ2-1	NA	TRBV19	CASSTDRGSYNEQFF
15	NA	TRBJ1-5	NA	TRBV6-1	CASSDDRDFNQPQHF
13	NA	TRBJ2-7	NA	TRBV30	CAWTVKPVPRRNF
15	TRBD1	TRBJ1-4	NA	TRBV2	CASSGTGTAEGKLFF
17	TRBD2	TRBJ2-3	NA	TRBV28	CASSLSLAGYSTDTQYF
14	NA	TRBJ2-5	NA	TRBV5-1	CASSLGAAAETQYF
13	TRBD2	TRBJ2-1	NA	TRBV11-2	CASRIIAGSEQFF
17	TRBD2	TRBJ2-2	NA	TRBV7-9	CASSLGLAGLNTGELFF
13	TRBD1	TRBJ2-7	once	TRBV28	CASRSGQIYEQYF
13	TRBD1	TRBJ1-2	NA	TRBV6-5	CASRSTGDYGYTF
16	NA	TRBJ1-2	NA	TRBV19	CASSMAGTKANYGYTF
15	NA	TRBJ2-2	NA	TRBV28	CASSLGYRNTGELFF
14	NA	TRBJ2-5	NA	TRBV9	CASSPTGAGKTQYF
12	TRBD1	TRBJ1-1	NA	TRBV30	CAWGTGNTEAFF